One and the same sample provided the 8 T cell receptor beta chains below, sequenced in a study of T-cell reconstitution after alpha-beta-depleted transplantation in children. Preparation of the TCRbeta library was carried out with unique molecular identifiers. TCRdb recomputed calls from the PCR reads with MiXCR, one row per CDR3 protein. The sample has around 180,000 distinct CDR3 sequences; 11% are singletons. Sequenced here: PBMCs, sampled before TCRalphabeta/CD19-depleted stem cell transplant. The receptors here all came from a boy aged 2 to 10 with acute myeloid leukemia, due to receive a stem cell transplant.

This clonotype was detected many times. The CDR3 loop reads CSAPGTRYQETQYF. In DNA, the CDR3 is TGCAGTGCACCCGGGACACGGTACCAAGAGACCCAGTACTTC. The chain carries TRBV20-1 and TRBJ2-5, with TRBD1 as a possible D gene (6 bases). V was clipped by 6 bases and J by 0 bases, with 14 bases between them. Germline-derived CDR1 and CDR2 are DFQATT and SNEGSKA (reference sequence). The CDR3 contains 14 residues.

The sample holds many counts of this clonotype. This chain links TRBV4-2 with TRBJ1-5; D gene ambiguous. CDR3 size: 15 residues. Between the trimmed V and J ends, which lost 6 bases and 0 bases, there was a span of 12 bases. Germline CDR1 is LGHNA and CDR2 is YNFKEQ. CDR3: CASRDVIYSNQPQHF. The DNA for the CDR3 is TGTGCCAGCAGGGACGTAATCTATAGCAATCAGCCCCAGCATTTT.

The sample holds many counts of this clonotype. The chain combines TRBV3-1 with TRBJ1-2; D unclear. CDR1 is LGHDT and CDR2 is YNNKEL in the germline V gene (reference sequence). Trimming stripped 4 bases from V and 5 bases from J, with 14 bases between. The CDR3 is made up of 14 amino acids. The CDR3 reads CASSPPAGRYGYTF. The DNA for the CDR3 is TGTGCCAGCAGCCCCCCAGCGGGGAGGTATGGCTACACCTTC.

In its sample, this clonotype was seen many times. V usage is TRBV24-1 and J usage is TRBJ2-1; unclear D gene. The CDR3 is 12 residues long. CDR1 is KGHDR, CDR2 SFDVKD, per germline. Trimming removed 10 bases from V and 4 bases from J, with 10 bases in between. The CDR3 region is CATTDVYNEQFF. CDR3 sequence (DNA): TGTGCCACAACAGACGTATACAATGAGCAGTTCTTC.

This clonotype was detected a few times. At one of its ends the junction is not consistent with the germline gene, which may arise from a read error. The V and J genes are TRBV6-5 and TRBJ2-1; TRBD2 aligns across 9 bases. The CDR3 runs 16 residues. Germline-derived CDR1 and CDR2 are MNHEY and SVGAGI. The CDR3, as DNA: TGTGCCAGCAGATCCTGGGCGGGAGGGCCGAGGAATGATCAGTTCTTC. It encodes CASRSWAGGPRNDQFF.

The V and J genes are TRBV5-4 and TRBJ2-1; 9 bases fit TRBD2. Germline V gene lookup returns CDR1 SGHNT and CDR2 YYREEE (reference sequence). The CDR3 is 16 residues long. Unmatched junction bases numbered 6, after V lost 2 bases and J lost 3 bases. CDR3 sequence reads: CASSLLAGVGYNEQFF. DNA of the CDR3: TGTGCCAGCAGCTTATTAGCGGGAGTGGGCTACAATGAGCAGTTCTTC.

This clonotype was counted at least ten times. The genes are TRBV20-1 and TRBJ2-1, with 8 bases matching TRBD1. The V and J ends lost 5 bases and 3 bases, in that order; junction bases with no gene match: 6. Germline V gives CDR1 DFQATT, CDR2 SNEGSKA (reference sequence). The CDR3 is made up of 14 amino acids. CDR3 bases: TGCAGTGCTGCGGACAGGGATCGCTACAATGAGCAGTTCTTC. Protein sequence: CSAADRDRYNEQFF.

This clonotype has ten or more counts. The rearrangement links TRBV6-5 to TRBJ2-7; 7 nucleotides align to TRBD1. Unmatched junction bases numbered 4, after V lost 2 bases and J lost 6 bases. Germline V lookup: CDR1 MNHEY, CDR2 SVGAGI. This CDR3 comprises 13 residues. CDR3 nucleotides: TGTGCCAGCAGTTACGACAGGGTAGGCGAGCAGTACTTC. Protein: CASSYDRVGEQYF.